Sequencing of this TCR beta chain was carried out in a study of cytomegalovirus exposure and HLA in healthy donors. Researchers ran the PCR with 60 Vbeta and 13 Jbeta primers. Assay: immunoSEQ multiplex PCR; the TCRdb copy retains only in-frame clones and omits some. The sample lists approximately 91,000 clones, roughly 86% occurring once. This CDR3 comprises 15 residues. Germline assignment: CDR1 GTSNPN and CDR2 SVGIG (reference sequence). The V end was cut by 0 bases, the J end by 0 bases, with 11 bases between. This clone was counted between two and nine times. Antigen unknown. Study-wide results and caveats: The authors enumerated around 150 TCR beta chains as linked to cytomegalovirus. Reports showed the classifier diagnosing cytomegalovirus status with high specificity and sensitivity.

The genes are TRBV30 and TRBJ2-5, with D uncertain. The sequenced material came from PBMCs. This clonotype originated in a man in his thirties or forties in good health and CMV-seropositive. The CDR3 region has the DNA TGTGCCTGGAGTGTACCATGGCAGAACCAAGAGACCCAGTACTTC. It is translated as CAWSVPWQNQETQYF.